This TCR beta chain was identified in a study of T cells in localized non-small cell lung cancer. Remarks on this clone: The target antigen is unknown.

Overall study findings and caveats: With higher T cell density in blood came longer overall survival. Exceeding tumor, uninvolved adjacent lung had the highest T cell clonality. There were a median 57 of the top 100 tumor clones appearing in adjacent lung.

Germline CDR1 reads SGHAT; CDR2 reads FQDESV (reference sequence). Between the trimmed V and J ends, which lost 2 bases and 1 base, there was a span of 8 bases. The CDR3 loop spans 14 amino acids. Clones were sequenced by immunoSEQ multiplex PCR, and TCRdb holds only the in-frame ones, with some missing. Among about 53,000 clones listed, roughly 83% were seen once. V is TRBV11-1 and J is TRBJ1-1; D gene ambiguous. This specimen was peripheral blood mononuclear cells, taken before any cancer treatment. The TCR originated in a man aged 35 to 69 with stage III lung adenocarcinoma. The CDR3 sequence is CASSLRQENTEAFF. DNA of the CDR3: TGTGCCAGCAGCTTACGGCAGGAGAACACTGAAGCTTTCTTT.